This record concerns one T cell receptor beta chain sequence. Original processing methods: Counts of nucleated cells, estimated from reference gene primer amplification, were obtained. Using immunoSEQ multiplex PCR, the repertoire was profiled, and TCRdb retains in-frame clones only, with some absent. From that table come the V and J calls and clone size; the DNA was used to work out D and trimming. The table shows more than 70,000 clones, with about 86% occurring only once. The data stem from a study of blood T cell repertoires in COVID-19. Sequencing used peripheral blood. The origin of this receptor is a woman older than 75 in a cohort sampled during active or convalescent COVID-19.

CDR3 protein: CASTGTTLYEQYF. DNA for the CDR3: TGTGCCAGCACCGGGACTACGCTCTACGAGCAGTACTTC. The chain is built from TRBV12-3 or TRBV12-4 and TRBJ2-7, with 7 nucleotides matching TRBD2. This CDR3 has 13 residues. V shed 7 bases and J 3 bases; nucleotides not matched to a gene: 6.